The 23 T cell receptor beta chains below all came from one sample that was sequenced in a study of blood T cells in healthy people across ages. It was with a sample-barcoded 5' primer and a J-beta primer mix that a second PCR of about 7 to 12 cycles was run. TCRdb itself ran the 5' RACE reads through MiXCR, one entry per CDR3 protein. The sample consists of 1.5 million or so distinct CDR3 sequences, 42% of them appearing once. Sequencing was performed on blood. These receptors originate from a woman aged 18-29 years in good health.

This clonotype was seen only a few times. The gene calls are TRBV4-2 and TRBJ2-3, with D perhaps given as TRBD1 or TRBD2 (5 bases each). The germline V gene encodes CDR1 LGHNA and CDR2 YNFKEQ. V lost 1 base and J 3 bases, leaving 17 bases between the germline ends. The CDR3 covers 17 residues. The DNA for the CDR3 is TGTGCCAGCAGCCAAGGAGTAAGGGACCCGCAAACAGATACGCAGTATTTT. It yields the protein CASSQGVRDPQTDTQYF.

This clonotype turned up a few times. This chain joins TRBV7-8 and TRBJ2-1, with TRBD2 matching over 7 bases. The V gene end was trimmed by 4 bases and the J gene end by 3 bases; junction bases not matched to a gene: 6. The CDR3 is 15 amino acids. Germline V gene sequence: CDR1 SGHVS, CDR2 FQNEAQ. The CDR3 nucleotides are TGTGCCAGCAGCTCATCTAGCGGAGTCTACAATGAGCAGTTCTTC. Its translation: CASSSSSGVYNEQFF.

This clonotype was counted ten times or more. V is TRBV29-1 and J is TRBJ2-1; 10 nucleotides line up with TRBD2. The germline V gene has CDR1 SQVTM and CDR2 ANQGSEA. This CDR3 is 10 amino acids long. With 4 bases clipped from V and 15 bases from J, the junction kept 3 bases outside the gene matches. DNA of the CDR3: TGCAGCGTTGGGACTAGCGGCAGGTTCTTC. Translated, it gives CSVGTSGRFF.

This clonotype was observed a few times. The CDR3 bases are TGCGCCAGCAGCCCCGGGGACAGGGACTACAATGAGCAGTTCTTC. This translates into CASSPGDRDYNEQFF. The chain carries TRBV5-1 and TRBJ2-1, with 9 nucleotides matching TRBD1. Germline loops: CDR1 SGHRS, CDR2 YFSETQ. The CDR3 contains 15 residues. Losses at the gene ends were 4 bases for V and 3 bases for J; bases not matched to a gene: 5. Full variable domain (remainder filled in from reference TRBV5-1 and TRBJ2-1): KAGVTQTPRYLIKTRGQQVTLSCSPISGHRSVSWYQQTPGQGLQFLFEYFSETQRNKGNFPGRFSGRQFSNSRSEMNVSTLELGDSALYLCASSPGDRDYNEQFFGPGTRLTVL.

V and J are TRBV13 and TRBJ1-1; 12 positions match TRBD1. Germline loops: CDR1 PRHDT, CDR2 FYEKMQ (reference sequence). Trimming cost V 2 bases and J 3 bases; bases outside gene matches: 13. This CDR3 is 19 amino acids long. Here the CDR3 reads CASSLSETGTGGADTEAFF. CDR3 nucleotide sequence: TGTGCCAGCAGCTTATCGGAGACCGGGACAGGGGGCGCTGACACTGAAGCTTTCTTT.

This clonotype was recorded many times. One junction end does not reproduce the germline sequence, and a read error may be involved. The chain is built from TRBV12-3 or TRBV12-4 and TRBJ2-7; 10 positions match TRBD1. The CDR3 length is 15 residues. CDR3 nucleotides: TGTGCCAGCAGCTTAGGGACAGGGGCTCCCTACGAGCAGTACTTC. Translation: CASSLGTGAPYEQYF.

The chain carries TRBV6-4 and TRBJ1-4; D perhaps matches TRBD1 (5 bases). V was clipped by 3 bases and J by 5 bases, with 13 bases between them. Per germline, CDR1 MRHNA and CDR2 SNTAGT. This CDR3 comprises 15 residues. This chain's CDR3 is CASSEGWGVNEKLFF. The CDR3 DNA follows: TGTGCCAGCAGTGAAGGCTGGGGGGTGAATGAAAAACTGTTTTTT.

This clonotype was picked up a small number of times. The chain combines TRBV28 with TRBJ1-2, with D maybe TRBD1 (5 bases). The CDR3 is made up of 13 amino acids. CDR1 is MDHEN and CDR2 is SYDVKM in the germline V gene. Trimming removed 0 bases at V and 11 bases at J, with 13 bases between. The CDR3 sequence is CASSLWTARGYTF. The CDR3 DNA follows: TGTGCCAGCAGTTTATGGACAGCCCGAGGGTACACCTTC.

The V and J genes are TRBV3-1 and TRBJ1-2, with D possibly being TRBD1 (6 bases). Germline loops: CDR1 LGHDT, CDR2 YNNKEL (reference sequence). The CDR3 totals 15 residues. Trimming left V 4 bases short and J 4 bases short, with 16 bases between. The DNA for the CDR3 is TGTGCCAGCAGCCCGTACGCACAGGGAGGCTATGGCTACACCTTC. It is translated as CASSPYAQGGYGYTF.

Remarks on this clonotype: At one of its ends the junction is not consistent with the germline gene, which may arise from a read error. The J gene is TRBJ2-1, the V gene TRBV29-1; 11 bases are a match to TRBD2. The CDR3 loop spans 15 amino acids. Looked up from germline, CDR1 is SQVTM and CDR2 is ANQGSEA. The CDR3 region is CSVDSGRASYNERFF. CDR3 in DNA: TGCAGCGTTGATAGCGGGAGGGCCAGCTACAATGAGCGGTTCTTC.

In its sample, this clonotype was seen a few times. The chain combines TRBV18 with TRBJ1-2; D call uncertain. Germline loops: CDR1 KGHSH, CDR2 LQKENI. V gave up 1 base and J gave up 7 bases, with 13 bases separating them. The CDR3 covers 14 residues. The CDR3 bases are TGTGCCAGCTCACCACTGTCGGGTTTCTCTGGCTACACCTTC. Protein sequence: CASSPLSGFSGYTF.

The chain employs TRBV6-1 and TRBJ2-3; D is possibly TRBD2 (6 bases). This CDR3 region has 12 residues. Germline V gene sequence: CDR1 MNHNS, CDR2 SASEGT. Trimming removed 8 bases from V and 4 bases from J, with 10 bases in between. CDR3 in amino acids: CASGGLSDTQYF. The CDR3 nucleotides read TGTGCCAGCGGGGGACTTTCAGATACGCAGTATTTT.

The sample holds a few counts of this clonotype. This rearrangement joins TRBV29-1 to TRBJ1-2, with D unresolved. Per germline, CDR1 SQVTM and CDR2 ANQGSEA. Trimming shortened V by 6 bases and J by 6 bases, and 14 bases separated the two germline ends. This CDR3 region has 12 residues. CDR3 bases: TGCAGCGTCATCGACTGGAAGGATGGCTACACCTTC. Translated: CSVIDWKDGYTF.

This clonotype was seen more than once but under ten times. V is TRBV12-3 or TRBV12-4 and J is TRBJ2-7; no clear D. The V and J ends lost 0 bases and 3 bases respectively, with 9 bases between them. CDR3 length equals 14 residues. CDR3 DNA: TGTGCCAGCAGTTTAGCGCAGTTAGTCTACGAGCAGTACTTC. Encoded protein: CASSLAQLVYEQYF.

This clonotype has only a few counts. CDR3 coding DNA: TGTGCCAGCAGCCAAGTTTCTAGCGGAACTGAGTTGGAGACCCAGTACTTC. Its translation: CASSQVSSGTELETQYF. J is TRBJ2-7 and V is TRBV3-1; 7 positions agree with TRBD2. The J call may be incorrect, as the DNA end agrees better with TRBJ2-5. The germline CDR1 and CDR2 sequences are LGHDT and YNNKEL (reference sequence). There are 17 residues in the CDR3.

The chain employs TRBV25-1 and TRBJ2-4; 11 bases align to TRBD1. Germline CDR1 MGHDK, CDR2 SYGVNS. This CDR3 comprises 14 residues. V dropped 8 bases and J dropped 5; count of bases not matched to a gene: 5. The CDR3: CASWDRGWENIQYF. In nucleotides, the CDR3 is TGTGCCAGCTGGGACAGGGGGTGGGAAAACATTCAGTACTTC.

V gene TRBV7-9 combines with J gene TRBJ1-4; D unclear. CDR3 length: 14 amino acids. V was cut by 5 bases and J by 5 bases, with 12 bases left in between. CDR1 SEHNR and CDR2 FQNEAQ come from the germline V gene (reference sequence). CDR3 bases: TGTGCCAGCAGCACGACTGCCGCCAATGAAAAACTGTTTTTT. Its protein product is CASSTTAANEKLFF.

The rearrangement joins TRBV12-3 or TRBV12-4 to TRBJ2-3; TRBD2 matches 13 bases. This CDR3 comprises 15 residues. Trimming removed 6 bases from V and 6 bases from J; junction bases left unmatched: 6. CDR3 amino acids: CASRRTSGRADTQYF. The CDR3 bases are TGTGCCAGCAGAAGAACTAGCGGGAGGGCGGATACGCAGTATTTT.

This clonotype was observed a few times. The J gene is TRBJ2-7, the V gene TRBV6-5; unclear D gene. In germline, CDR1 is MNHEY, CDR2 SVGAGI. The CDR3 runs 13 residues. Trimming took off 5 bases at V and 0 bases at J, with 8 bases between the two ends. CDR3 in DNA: TGTGCCAGCAGTACCCTCTCCTCCTACGAGCAGTACTTC. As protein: CASSTLSSYEQYF.

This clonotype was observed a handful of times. CDR3 loop: CASSFLRHEQYF. The CDR3 nucleotides read TGTGCCAGCAGTTTTTTGAGGCACGAGCAGTACTTC. The rearrangement links TRBV12-3 or TRBV12-4 to TRBJ2-4; D is undetermined. The J call may be in error: the DNA end matches TRBJ2-7 better. The CDR3 runs to 12 residues.

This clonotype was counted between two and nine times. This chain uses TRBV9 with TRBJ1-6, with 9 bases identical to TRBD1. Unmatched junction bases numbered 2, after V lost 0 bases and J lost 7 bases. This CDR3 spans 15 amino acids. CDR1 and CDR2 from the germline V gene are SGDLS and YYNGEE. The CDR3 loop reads CASSVGGQGNSPLHF. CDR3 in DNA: TGTGCCAGCAGCGTAGGAGGACAGGGGAATTCACCCCTCCACTTT. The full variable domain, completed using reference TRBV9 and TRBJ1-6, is DSGVTQTPKHLITATGQRVTLRCSPRSGDLSVYWYQQSLDQGLQFLIQYYNGEERAKGNILERFSAQQFPDLHSELNLSSLELGDSALYFCASSVGGQGNSPLHFGNGTRLTVT.

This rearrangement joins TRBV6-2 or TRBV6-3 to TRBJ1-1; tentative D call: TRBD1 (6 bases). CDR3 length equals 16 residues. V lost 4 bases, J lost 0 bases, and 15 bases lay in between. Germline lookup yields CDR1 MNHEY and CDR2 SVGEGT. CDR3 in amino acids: CASSFGQGIMNTEAFF. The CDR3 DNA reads TGTGCCAGCAGTTTCGGGCAGGGGATCATGAACACTGAAGCTTTCTTT.

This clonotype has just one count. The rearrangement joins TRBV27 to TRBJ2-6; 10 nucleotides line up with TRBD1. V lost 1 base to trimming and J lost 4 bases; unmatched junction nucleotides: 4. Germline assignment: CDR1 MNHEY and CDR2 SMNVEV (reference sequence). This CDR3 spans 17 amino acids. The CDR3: CASSLWGTGVGANVLTF. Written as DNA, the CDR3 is TGTGCCAGCAGTTTATGGGGGACAGGGGTAGGGGCCAACGTCCTGACTTTC.